The present entry profiles one T cell receptor beta chain with its context. The sample is drawn from a study of CD8 T cells in Susac syndrome. After extraction with the RNeasy kit, about 0.45 to 1 ug of the RNA was reverse transcribed using random hexamers. TCR beta CDR3 was amplified by immunoSEQ multiplex PCR. This amplification extended across 54 Vbeta and 13 Jbeta segments. Via MiXCR, TCRdb re-called the immunoSEQ multiplex PCR reads, giving one row per CDR3 protein. The sample has under 70,000 distinct CDR3 sequences, 85% to 95% seen once. Sequencing targeted TCR beta in blood CD8+ and CD4+ T cells. It was negative isolation that provided the CD8+ and CD4+ T cells, whereas TEMRA cells were enriched by FACS. CDR3 length: 11 residues. The germline gives CDR1 GTSNPN, CDR2 SVGIG (reference sequence). The germline V and J ends were trimmed by 2 bases and 8 bases, with 9 bases remaining between them.

This chain links TRBV30 with TRBJ1-1; D remains unclear. The sequenced sample was CD8+ T cells from PBMCs. The TCR originated in a human donor in good health. The CDR3 loop is CAWSPQEEAFF. CDR3 bases: TGTGCCTGGAGTCCCCAAGAGGAAGCTTTCTTT.